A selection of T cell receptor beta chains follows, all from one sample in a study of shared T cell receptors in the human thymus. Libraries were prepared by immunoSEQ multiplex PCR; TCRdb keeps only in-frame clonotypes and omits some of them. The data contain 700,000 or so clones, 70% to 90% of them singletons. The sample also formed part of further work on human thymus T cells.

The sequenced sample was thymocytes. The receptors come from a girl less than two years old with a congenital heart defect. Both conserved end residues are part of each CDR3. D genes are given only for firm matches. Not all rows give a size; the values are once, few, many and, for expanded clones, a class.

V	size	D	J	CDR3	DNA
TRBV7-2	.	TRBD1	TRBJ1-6	CASSEGQLLPLHF	TGTGCCAGCAGTGAGGGACAGCTTCTACCCCTCCACTTT
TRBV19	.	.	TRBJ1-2	CASSFSGDGYTF	TGTGCCAGTAGTTTCTCAGGGGATGGCTACACCTTC
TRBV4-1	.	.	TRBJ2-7	CASSPRTALFYEQYF	TGCGCCAGCAGCCCGAGGACAGCACTCTTCTACGAGCAGTACTTC
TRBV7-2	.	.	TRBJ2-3	CASSPSGTDTQYF	TGTGCCAGCAGCCCCTCGGGCACAGATACGCAGTATTTT
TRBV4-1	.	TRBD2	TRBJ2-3	CASSPGLNGRARTDTQYF	TGCGCCAGCAGCCCCGGACTTAATGGGAGGGCGCGCACAGATACGCAGTATTTT
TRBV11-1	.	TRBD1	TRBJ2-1	CASRSPGQGPYNEQFF	TGTGCCAGCAGAAGTCCGGGACAGGGTCCTTACAATGAGCAGTTCTTC
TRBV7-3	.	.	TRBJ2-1	CASSFAEGEQFF	TGTGCCAGCAGCTTCGCCGAGGGTGAGCAGTTCTTC
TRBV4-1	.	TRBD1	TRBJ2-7	CASSLLEGQGINEQYF	TGCGCCAGCAGCCTCCTTGAAGGACAGGGTATCAACGAGCAGTACTTC
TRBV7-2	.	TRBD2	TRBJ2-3	CASSSERGRYDTQYF	TGTGCCAGCAGCTCCGAGCGGGGACGTTACGATACGCAGTATTTT
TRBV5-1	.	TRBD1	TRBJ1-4	CASSLVQGADEKLFF	TGCGCCAGCAGCTTGGTGCAGGGGGCGGACGAAAAACTGTTTTTT
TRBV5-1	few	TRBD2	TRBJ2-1	CASSSGGVPYNEQFF	TGCGCCAGCAGCTCCGGGGGGGTACCGTACAATGAGCAGTTCTTC
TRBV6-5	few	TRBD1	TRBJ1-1	CASLGQVNTEAFF	TGTGCCAGCCTTGGACAGGTGAACACTGAAGCTTTCTTT
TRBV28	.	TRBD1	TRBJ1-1	CASSLPRTGGRTDTEAFF	TGTGCCAGCAGTTTACCACGGACAGGGGGTAGGACGGACACTGAAGCTTTCTTT
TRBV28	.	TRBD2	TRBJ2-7	CASKQYEGGLGLYEQYF	TGTGCCAGCAAACAATACGAGGGAGGGCTGGGGCTTTACGAGCAGTACTTC
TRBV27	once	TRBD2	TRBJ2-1	CASGRGGSSYNEQFF	TGTGCCAGCGGCCGGGGAGGGAGCTCCTACAATGAGCAGTTCTTC
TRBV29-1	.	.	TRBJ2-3	CSVGFTADTQYF	TGCAGCGTTGGCTTCACTGCAGATACGCAGTATTTT
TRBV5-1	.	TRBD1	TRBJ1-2	CASSLAGTGRFLYGYTF	TGCGCCAGCAGCTTGGCCGGGACAGGGAGGTTCCTCTATGGCTACACCTTC
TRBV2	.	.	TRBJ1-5	CASSEAVPPYSNQPQHF	TGTGCCAGCAGTGAAGCCGTACCACCCTATAGCAATCAGCCCCAGCATTTT
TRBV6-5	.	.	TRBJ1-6	CASSPGGGGSPLHF	TGTGCCAGCAGTCCCGGGGGAGGGGGTTCACCCCTCCACTTT
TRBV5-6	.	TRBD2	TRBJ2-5	CASSTTSGGLGETQYF	TGTGCCAGCAGCACCACTAGCGGGGGCTTAGGGGAGACCCAGTACTTC
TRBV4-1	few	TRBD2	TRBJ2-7	CASSPWTSGFSYEQYF	TGCGCCAGCAGCCCCTGGACTAGCGGGTTCTCCTACGAGCAGTACTTC
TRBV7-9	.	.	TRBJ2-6	CASSLRGSSAGANVLTF	TGTGCCAGCAGCTTAAGGGGTAGTTCGGCCGGGGCCAACGTCCTGACTTTC
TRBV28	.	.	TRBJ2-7	CASLGSTLRGEQYF	TGTGCCAGCCTTGGTTCCACTCTACGGGGGGAGCAGTACTTC
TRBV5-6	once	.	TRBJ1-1	CASSLALPRQGNQNTEAFF	TGTGCCAGCAGCTTGGCCCTTCCCAGGCAGGGGAATCAAAACACTGAAGCTTTCTTT
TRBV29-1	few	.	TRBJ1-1	CSGGTRNTEAFF	TGCAGCGGGGGGACAAGGAACACTGAAGCTTTCTTT
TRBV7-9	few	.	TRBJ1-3	CASSLKKSGREVENTIYF	TGTGCCAGCAGCTTAAAAAAGTCGGGCAGGGAGGTTGAAAACACCATATATTTT
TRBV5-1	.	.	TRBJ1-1	CASSLDIMNTEAFF	TGCGCCAGCAGCTTGGACATCATGAACACTGAAGCTTTCTTT
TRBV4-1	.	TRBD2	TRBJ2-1	CASSQGTSQNEQFF	TGCGCCAGCAGCCAAGGGACTAGCCAAAATGAGCAGTTCTTC
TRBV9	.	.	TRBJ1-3	CASSVEAGVTGNTIYF	TGTGCCAGCAGCGTAGAGGCAGGGGTTACTGGAAACACCATATATTTT
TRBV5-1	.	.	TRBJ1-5	CASSLVAGNQPQHF	TGCGCCAGCAGCTTGGTGGCAGGCAATCAGCCCCAGCATTTT
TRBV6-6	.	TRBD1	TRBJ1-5	CASSSTGDCNQPQHF	TGTGCCAGCAGTTCTACAGGGGACTGCAATCAGCCCCAGCATTTT
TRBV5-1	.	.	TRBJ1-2	CASSPAAPQGYTF	TGCGCCAGCAGCCCCGCGGCCCCGCAAGGCTACACCTTC
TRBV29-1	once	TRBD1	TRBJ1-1	CSAVQGGVGEAFF	TGCAGCGCCGTACAGGGGGGGGTTGGTGAAGCTTTCTTT
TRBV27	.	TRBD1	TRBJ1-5	CASSFRDRVQPQHF	TGTGCCAGCAGTTTCAGGGACAGGGTCCAGCCCCAGCATTTT
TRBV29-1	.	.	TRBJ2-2	CSVGCGPVTGELFF	TGCAGCGTTGGGTGCGGGCCGGTCACCGGGGAGCTGTTTTTT
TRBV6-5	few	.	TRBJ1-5	CASTSEGHLNQPQHF	TGTGCCAGCACGTCCGAGGGACACCTCAATCAGCCCCAGCATTTT
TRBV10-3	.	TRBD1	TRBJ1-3	CAISESNPGGSGNTIYF	TGTGCCATCAGTGAGTCGAATCCAGGGGGCTCTGGAAACACCATATATTTT